This T cell receptor beta chain was identified in a study of T cells in tuberculosis. Study at large: T cells were selected with CD1B tetramers loaded with glucose monomycolate. Overall study findings and caveats: The stringent gate may have excluded weak CD1B-GMM tetramer binders.

Sorting used thawed, overnight-rested PBMC stained with anti-CD3, a viability dye and GMM-loaded CD1B tetramer. The lipid loaded on the CD1B tetramers was C32 glucose monomycolate from Rhodococcus equi. Tetramer-sorted PBMC had been CD14 monocyte-depleted before freezing. From each donor, around 100,000 tetramer-negative cells were sorted. The table came from immunoSEQ multiplex PCR; TCRdb's copy has only in-frame clones and leaves some out. The sample carries nearly 60,000 clones, 88% recorded once. Germline V gene lookup returns CDR1 MGHRA and CDR2 YSYEKL. CDR3 length: 14 residues. Trimming stripped 0 bases from V and 8 bases from J, with 11 bases between.

The source of this sequence is an adult woman with latent tuberculosis. What was sequenced was CD1b-GMM tetramer-negative cells sorted from PBMCs. The chain links TRBV4-1 to TRBJ1-3; D possibly corresponds to TRBD1 (6 bases). The CDR3 loop is CASSQDQGRDTIYF. DNA for the CDR3: TGCGCCAGCAGCCAAGATCAGGGGAGGGACACCATATATTTT.